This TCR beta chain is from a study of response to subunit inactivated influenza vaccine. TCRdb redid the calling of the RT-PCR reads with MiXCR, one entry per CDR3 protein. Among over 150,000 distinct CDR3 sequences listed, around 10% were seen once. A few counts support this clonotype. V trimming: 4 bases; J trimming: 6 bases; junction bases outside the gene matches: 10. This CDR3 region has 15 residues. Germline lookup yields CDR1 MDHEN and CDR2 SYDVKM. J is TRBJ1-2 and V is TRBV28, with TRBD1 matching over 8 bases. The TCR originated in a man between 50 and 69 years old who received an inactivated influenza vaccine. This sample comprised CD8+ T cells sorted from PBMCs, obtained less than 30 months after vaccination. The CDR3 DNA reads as TGTGCCAGCAGTTCCCCGAGGTCGGGACAGGATGGCTACACCTTC. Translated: CASSSPRSGQDGYTF.